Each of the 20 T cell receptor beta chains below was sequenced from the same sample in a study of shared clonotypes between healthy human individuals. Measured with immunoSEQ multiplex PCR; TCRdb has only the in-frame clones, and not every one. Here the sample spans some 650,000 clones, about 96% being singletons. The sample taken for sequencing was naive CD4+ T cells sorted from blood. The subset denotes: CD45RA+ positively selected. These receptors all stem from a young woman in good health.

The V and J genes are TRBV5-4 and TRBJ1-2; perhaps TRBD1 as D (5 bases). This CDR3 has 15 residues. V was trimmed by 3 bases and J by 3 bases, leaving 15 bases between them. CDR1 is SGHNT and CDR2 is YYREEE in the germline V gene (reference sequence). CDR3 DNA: TGTGCCAGCAGCTCCTTGTGGGGCGGCGACTATGGCTACACCTTC. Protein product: CASSSLWGGDYGYTF.

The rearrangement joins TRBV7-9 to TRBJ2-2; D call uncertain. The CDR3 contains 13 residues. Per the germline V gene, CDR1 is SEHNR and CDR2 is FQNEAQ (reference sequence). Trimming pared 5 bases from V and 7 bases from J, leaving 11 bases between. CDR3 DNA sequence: TGTGCCAGCAGCCCTAGGCCGGACGGGGAGCTGTTTTTT. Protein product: CASSPRPDGELFF. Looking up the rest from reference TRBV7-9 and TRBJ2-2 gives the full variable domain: DTGVSQNPRHKITKRGQNVTFRCDPISEHNRLYWYRQTLGQGPEFLTYFQNEAQLEKSRLLSDRFSAERPKGSFSTLEIQRTEQGDSAMYLCASSPRPDGELFFGEGSRLTVL.

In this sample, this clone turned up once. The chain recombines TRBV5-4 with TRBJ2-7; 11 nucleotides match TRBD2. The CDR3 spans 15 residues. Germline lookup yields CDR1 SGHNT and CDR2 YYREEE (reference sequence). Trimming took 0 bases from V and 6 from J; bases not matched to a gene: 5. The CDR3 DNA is TGTGCCAGCAGCTTGGCCCCTAGCGGGAGGAGCGAGCAGTACTTC. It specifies CASSLAPSGRSEQYF.

The CDR3 sequence: CASSLGRAGALPYNEQFF. CDR3 sequence (DNA): TGTGCCAGCAGCTTAGGTCGGGCGGGAGCCTTACCCTACAATGAGCAGTTCTTC. This chain uses TRBV7-8 with TRBJ2-1, with TRBD2 matching over 7 bases. The V gene's germline CDR1 is SGHVS and CDR2 FQNEAQ. This CDR3 region has 18 residues. Trimming took 1 base from V and 2 from J; bases not matched to a gene: 11.

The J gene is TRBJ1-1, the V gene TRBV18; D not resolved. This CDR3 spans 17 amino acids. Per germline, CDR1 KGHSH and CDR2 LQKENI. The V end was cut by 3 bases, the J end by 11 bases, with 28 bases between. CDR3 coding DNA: TGTGCCAGCTCACCGTTGCAGGACGGTACCAGGCAGTCTGCTGCTTTCTTT. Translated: CASSPLQDGTRQSAAFF.

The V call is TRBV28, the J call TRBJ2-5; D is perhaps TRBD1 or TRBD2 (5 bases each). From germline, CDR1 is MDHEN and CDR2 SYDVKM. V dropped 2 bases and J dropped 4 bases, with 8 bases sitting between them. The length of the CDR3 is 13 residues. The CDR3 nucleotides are TGTGCCAGCAGTTTAGGGACCCCAGAGACCCAGTACTTC. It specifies CASSLGTPETQYF.

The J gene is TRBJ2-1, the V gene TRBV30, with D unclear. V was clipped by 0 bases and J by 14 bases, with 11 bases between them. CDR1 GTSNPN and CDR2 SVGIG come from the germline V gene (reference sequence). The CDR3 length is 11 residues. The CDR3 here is CAWSVLVGKFF. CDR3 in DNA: TGTGCCTGGAGTGTGTTGGTGGGGAAGTTCTTC.

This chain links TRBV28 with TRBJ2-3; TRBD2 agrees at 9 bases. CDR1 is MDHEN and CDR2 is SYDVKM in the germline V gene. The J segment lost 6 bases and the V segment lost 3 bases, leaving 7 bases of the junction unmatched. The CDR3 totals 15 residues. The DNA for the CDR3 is TGTGCCAGCAGTTTGGGCGGGAGGGCCTCGGATACGCAGTATTTT. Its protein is CASSLGGRASDTQYF. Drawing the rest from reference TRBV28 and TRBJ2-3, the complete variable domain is DVKVTQSSRYLVKRTGEKVFLECVQDMDHENMFWYRQDPGLGLRLIYFSYDVKMKEKGDIPEGYSVSREKKERFSLILESASTNQTSMYLCASSLGGRASDTQYFGPGTRLTVL.

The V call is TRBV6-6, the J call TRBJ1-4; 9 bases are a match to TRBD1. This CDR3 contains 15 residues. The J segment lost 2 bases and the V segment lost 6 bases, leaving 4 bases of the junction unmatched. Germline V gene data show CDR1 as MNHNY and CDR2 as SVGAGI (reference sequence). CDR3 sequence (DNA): TGTGCCAGCAGCAAACAGGGGGCCACTAATGAAAAACTGTTTTTT. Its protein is CASSKQGATNEKLFF.

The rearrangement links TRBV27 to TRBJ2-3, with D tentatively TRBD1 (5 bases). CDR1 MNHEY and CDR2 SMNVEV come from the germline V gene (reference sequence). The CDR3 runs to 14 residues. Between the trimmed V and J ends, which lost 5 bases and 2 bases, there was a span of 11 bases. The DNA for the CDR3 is TGTGCCAGCAGTGGGGCCTACCCCACAGATACGCAGTATTTT. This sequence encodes CASSGAYPTDTQYF.

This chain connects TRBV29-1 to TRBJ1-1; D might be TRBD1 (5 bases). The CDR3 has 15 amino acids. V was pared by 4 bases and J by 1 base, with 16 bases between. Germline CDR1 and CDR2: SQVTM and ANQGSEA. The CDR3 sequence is CSVVAQDTQNTEAFF. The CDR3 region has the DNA TGCAGCGTTGTTGCTCAGGACACCCAGAACACTGAAGCTTTCTTT.

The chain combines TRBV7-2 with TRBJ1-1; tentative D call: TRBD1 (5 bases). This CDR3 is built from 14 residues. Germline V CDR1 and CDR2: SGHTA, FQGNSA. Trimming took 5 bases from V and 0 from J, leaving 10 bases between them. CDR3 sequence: CASSNQGMNTEAFF. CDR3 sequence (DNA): TGTGCCAGCAGCAATCAGGGCATGAACACTGAAGCTTTCTTT.

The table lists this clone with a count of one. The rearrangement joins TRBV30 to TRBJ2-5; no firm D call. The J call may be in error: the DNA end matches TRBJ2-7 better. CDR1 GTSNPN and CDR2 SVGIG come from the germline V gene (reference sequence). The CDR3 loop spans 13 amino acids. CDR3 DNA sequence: TGTGCCTGGGTCGAGACTCCTACCTACGAGCAGTACTTC. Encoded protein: CAWVETPTYEQYF.

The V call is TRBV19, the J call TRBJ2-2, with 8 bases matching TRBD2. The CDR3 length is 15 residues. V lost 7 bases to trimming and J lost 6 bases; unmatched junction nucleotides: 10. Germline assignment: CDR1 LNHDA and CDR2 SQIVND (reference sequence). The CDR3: CASTSSGSRSGELFF. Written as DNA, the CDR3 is TGTGCCAGTACCTCAAGCGGGAGTCGCTCCGGGGAGCTGTTTTTT.

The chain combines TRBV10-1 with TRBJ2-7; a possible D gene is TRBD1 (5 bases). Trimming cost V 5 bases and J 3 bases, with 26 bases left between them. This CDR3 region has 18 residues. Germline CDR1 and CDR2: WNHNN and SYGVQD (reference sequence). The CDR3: CASSTRDWSQLSLYEQYF. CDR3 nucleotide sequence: TGCGCCAGCAGTACCAGGGATTGGTCACAATTGTCCCTCTACGAGCAGTACTTC.

CDR3 DNA: TGTGCCAGCAGTGAGTTCCGGGAGACCTATGGCTACACCTTC. It is translated as CASSEFRETYGYTF. V is TRBV2 and J is TRBJ1-2; D ambiguous. Trimming cost V 3 bases and J 4 bases, with 12 bases left between them. The CDR3 spans 14 residues. Germline loops: CDR1 SNHLY, CDR2 FYNNEI.

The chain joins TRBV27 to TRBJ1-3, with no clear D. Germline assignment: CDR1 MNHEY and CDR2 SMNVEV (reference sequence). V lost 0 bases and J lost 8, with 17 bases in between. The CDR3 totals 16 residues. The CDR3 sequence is CASSLSGRRLVHTIYF. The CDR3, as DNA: TGTGCCAGCAGTTTATCGGGAAGGCGGCTGGTGCACACCATATATTTT.

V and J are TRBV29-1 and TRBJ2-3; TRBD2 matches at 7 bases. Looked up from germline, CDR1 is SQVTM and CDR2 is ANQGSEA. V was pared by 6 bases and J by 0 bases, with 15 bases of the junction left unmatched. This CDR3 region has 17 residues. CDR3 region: CSVPTMTTSWSTDTQYF. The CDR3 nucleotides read TGCAGCGTCCCAACAATGACGACTAGCTGGAGCACAGATACGCAGTATTTT.

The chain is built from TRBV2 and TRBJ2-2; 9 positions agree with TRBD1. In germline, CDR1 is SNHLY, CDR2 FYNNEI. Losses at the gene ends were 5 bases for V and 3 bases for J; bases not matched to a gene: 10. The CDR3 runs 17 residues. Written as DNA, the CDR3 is TGTGCCAGCAGTTACCCCGAAGACAGGGGGGACACCGGGGAGCTGTTTTTT. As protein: CASSYPEDRGDTGELFF.

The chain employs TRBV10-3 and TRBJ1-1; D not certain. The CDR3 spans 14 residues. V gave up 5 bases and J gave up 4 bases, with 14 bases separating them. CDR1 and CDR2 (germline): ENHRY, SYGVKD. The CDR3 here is CAISPQSLGTEAFF. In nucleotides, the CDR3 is TGTGCCATCAGTCCCCAGAGCTTAGGCACTGAAGCTTTCTTT.